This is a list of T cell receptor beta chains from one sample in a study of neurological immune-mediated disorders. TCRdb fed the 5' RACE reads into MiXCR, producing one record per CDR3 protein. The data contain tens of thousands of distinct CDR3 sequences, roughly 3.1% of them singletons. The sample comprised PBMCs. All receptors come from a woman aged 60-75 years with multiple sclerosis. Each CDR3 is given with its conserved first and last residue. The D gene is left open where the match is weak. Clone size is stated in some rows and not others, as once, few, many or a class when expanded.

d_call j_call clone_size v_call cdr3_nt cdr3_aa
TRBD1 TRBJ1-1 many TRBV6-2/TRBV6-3 TGTGCCAGCAGCAACGGGGGGACAGGGTACACTGAAGCTTTCTTT CASSNGGTGYTEAFF
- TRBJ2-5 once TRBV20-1 TGCAGTGCTAGAATGCAGCCTGGACTACCGGGTCCACGAGAGACCCAGTACTTC CSARMQPGLPGPRETQYF
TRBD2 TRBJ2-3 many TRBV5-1 TGCGCCAGCAGCCCGCTCAGTCCGAGCGGGGGGGCGCGGGATACGCAGTATTTT CASSPLSPSGGARDTQYF
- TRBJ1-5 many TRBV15 TGTGCCACCAGCAGAGCCCGGACATCGACTTTGGGTTATAGCAATCAGCCCCAGCATTTT CATSRARTSTLGYSNQPQHF
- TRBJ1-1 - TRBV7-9 TGTGCCAGCAGCCAACAATTCACTGAAGCTTTCTTT CASSQQFTEAFF
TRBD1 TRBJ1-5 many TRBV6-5 TGTGCCAGCAGACCCGACAGGGGAGGACAGCCCCAGCATTTT CASRPDRGGQPQHF
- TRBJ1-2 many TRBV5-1 TGCGCCAGCAAATCAACGGGTGGGGCCCCCTATGGCTACACCTTC CASKSTGGAPYGYTF
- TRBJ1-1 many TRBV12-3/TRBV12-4 TGTGCCAGCAGTTTTCGGTCCAACAGGGCTGAAGCTTTCTTT CASSFRSNRAEAFF
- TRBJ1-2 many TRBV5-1 TGCGCCAGCAGCTTGGACGGCGTGGGCTACACCTTC CASSLDGVGYTF
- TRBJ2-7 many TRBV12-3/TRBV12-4 TGTGCCAGCAGTCCCTCAGGCAGGGGCCTTCCGCAGTACTTC CASSPSGRGLPQYF
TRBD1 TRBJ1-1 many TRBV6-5 TGTGCCAGCAGTTACGGCGCAGGGGGCACTGAAGCTTTCTTT CASSYGAGGTEAFF
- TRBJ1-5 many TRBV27 TGTGCCAGCAGTTACCGACAGGTATCAGGGCAGCCCCAGCATTTT CASSYRQVSGQPQHF
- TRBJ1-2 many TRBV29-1 TGCAGCGTTGAAGGGACAAGTGGCTACACCTTC CSVEGTSGYTF
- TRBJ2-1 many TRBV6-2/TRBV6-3 TGTGCCAGCAGTTACTTCGACAGTAACTACAATGAGCAGTTCTTC CASSYFDSNYNEQFF
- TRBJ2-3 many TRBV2 TGTGCCAGCAGTGAAATGACCACAGATACGCAGTATTTT CASSEMTTDTQYF
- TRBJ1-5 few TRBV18 TGTGCCAGCTCACCAGCTCAGGGGACTAAGACCCAGAATTTT CASSPAQGTKTQNF
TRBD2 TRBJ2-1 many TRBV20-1 TGCAGTGCTAGCGAATACGGACTAGCGGGGTTGTACAATGAGCAGTTCTTC CSASEYGLAGLYNEQFF
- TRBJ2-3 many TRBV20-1 TGCAGTGCTAGCCCCCGGCTTGGAGATACGCAGTATTTT CSASPRLGDTQYF
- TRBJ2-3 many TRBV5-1 TGCGCCAGCAGCGACGGGACGGGAACTAGCACAGATACGCAGTATTTT CASSDGTGTSTDTQYF
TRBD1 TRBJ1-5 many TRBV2 TGTGCCAGCAGTGAAGACAGGGGAGGCAATCAGCCCCAGCATTTT CASSEDRGGNQPQHF
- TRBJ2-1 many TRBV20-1 TGCAGTGCTAGCCGGGACACGGACAATGAGCAGTTCTTC CSASRDTDNEQFF
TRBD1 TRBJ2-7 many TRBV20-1 TGCAGTGCAACACAACCTCAGGGGGCAGCCTACGAGCAGTACTTC CSATQPQGAAYEQYF
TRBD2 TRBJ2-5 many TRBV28 TGTGCCAGCAGTTTATGGTCTAGCGGGGGCCAAGAGACCCAGTACTTC CASSLWSSGGQETQYF
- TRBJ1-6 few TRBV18 TGTGCCAGCTCATCGGACAGATATAATTCAACCCTCAACTTT CASSSDRYNSTLNF
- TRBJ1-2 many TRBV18 TGTGCCAGCTCACACGACAGGAATCCACTCTATGGCTACACCTTC CASSHDRNPLYGYTF
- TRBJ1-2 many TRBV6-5 TGTGCCAGCAGTTACGGGCAGGTCAACGGCTACACCTTC CASSYGQVNGYTF
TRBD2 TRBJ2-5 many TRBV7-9 TGTGCCACGGGCCGACTAGCGGGGGAATTTACGCAAGAGACCCAGTACTTC CATGRLAGEFTQETQYF
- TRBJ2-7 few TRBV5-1 TGCGCCAGCAGCTTGGCAGGAATCGCGGCCTCCGAGCAGTACTTC CASSLAGIAASEQYF
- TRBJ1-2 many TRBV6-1 TGTGCCAGCAGTCCCTATGGCTACACCTTC CASSPYGYTF
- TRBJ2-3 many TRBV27 TGTGCCAGCAGCCCAAAGAAAGATACGCAGTATTTT CASSPKKDTQYF
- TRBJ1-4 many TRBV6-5 TGTGCCAGCAGGGCCACATCGGTGGGTGAAAAACTGTTTTTT CASRATSVGEKLFF
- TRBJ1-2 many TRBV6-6 TGTGCCAGCAGTTATGGGACCGAGCCTGGCTACACCTTC CASSYGTEPGYTF
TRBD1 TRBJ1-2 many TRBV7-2 TGTGCCAGCAGGCCAGGGACAGCGCGCGGCTACACCTTC CASRPGTARGYTF
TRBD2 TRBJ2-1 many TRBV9 TGTGCCAGCAGCGGAAAGGGACTAGCGGGGTACAATGAGCAGTTCTTC CASSGKGLAGYNEQFF
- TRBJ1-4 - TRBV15 TGTGCCACCAGTCCCTTTGGCGGTCATCTGTTTTTT CATSPFGGHLFF
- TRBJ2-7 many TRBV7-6 TGTGCCAGCAGCTTAGAAGGCACAGCATCATTTTCCTCCTACGAGCAGTACTTC CASSLEGTASFSSYEQYF
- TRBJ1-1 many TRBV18 TGTGCCAGCTCACCAAAGGGGAACACTGAAGCTTTCTTT CASSPKGNTEAFF
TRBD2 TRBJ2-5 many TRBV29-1 TGCAGCGTTGACGCGGGGGGGAGAGAGACCCAGTACTTC CSVDAGGRETQYF
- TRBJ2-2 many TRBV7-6 TGTGCCAGCAGCTCGGGGGTGGGAAACACCGGGGAGCTGTTTTTT CASSSGVGNTGELFF
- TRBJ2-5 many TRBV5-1 TGCGCCAGCAGCCCACGACCCCTGGGGCAAGAGACCCAGTACTTC CASSPRPLGQETQYF
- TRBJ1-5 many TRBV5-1 TGCGCCAGCAGCTTGGCCCTCAGGGGTCCCCAGCATTTT CASSLALRGPQHF